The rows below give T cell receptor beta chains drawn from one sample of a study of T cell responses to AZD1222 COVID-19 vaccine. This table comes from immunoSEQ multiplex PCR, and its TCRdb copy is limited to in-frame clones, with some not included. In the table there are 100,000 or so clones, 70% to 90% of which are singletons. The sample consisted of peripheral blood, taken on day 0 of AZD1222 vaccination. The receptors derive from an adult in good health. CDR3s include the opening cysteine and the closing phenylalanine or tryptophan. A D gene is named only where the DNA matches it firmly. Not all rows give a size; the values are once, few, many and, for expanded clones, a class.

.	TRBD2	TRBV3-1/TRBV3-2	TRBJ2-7	TGTGCCAGCAGCCAAGCGTCTAGCGGGGGCTTCGAGCAGTACTTC	CASSQASSGGFEQYF
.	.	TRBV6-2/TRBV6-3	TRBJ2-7	TGTGCCAGCAGTTACCCCATGTACGAGCAGTACTTC	CASSYPMYEQYF
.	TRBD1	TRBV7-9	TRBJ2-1	TGTGCCAGCAGCTTTGACAGGGGCCCCGGTAGCAATGAGCAGTTCTTC	CASSFDRGPGSNEQFF
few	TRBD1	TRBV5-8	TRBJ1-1	TGTGCCAGCAGCGGGGGACAGGGTCCCACTGAAGCTTTCTTT	CASSGGQGPTEAFF
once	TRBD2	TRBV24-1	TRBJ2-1	TGTGCCACCAGTTCTAGCGGCCCCTCCTACAATGAGCAGTTCTTC	CATSSSGPSYNEQFF
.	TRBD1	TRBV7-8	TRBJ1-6	TGTGCCAGCAGCTTAGTCAACAGGGGCAACTCACCCCTCCACTTT	CASSLVNRGNSPLHF
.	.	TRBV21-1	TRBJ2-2	TGTGCCAGCAGCAGACTAGCGGGTACCGGGGAGCTGTTTTTT	CASSRLAGTGELFF
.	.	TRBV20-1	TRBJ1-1	TGTAGTGCTAGTGTTCCAGGGAACACTGAAGCTTTCTTT	CSASVPGNTEAFF
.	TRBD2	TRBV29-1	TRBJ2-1	TGCAGCGTGTACAAGGCCGGACTAGCGGCAACCTACAATGAGCAGTTCTTC	CSVYKAGLAATYNEQFF
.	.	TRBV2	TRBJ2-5	TGTGCCAGCAGTGAAGGGATGGGGCCCACCCAGTACTTC	CASSEGMGPTQYF
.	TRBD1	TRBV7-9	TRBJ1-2	TGTGCCAGCACCTTAAGGGGGCCCTATGGCTACACCTTC	CASTLRGPYGYTF
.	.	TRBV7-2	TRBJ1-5	TGTGCCAGCAGCCCCGTGGGTCAGCCCCAGCATTTT	CASSPVGQPQHF
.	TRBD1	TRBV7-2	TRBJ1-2	TGTGCCAGCAGCTTAATCACAGGGGCGAACTATGGCTACACCTTC	CASSLITGANYGYTF
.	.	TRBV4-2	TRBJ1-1	TGTGCCAGCAGCCAAGATACCGACACTGAAGCTTTCTTT	CASSQDTDTEAFF
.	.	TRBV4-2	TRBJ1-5	TGTGCCAGCAGCCAAGCCCTCGGGGCAGCACAGCCCCAGCATTTT	CASSQALGAAQPQHF
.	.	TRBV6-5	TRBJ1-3	TGTGCCAGCAGTTACTCGGGAAGGGGGGGAAACACCATATATTTT	CASSYSGRGGNTIYF
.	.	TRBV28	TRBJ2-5	TGTGCCAGCAGTTTGCAGCAAGAGACCCAGTACTTC	CASSLQQETQYF
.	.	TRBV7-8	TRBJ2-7	TGTGCCAGCAGCTTAGGCGGGGCCGGCGGTTACGAGCAGTACTTC	CASSLGGAGGYEQYF
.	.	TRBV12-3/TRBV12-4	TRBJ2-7	TGTGCCAGCAGTTTAAACTGGGGAAGAGAGCAGTACTTC	CASSLNWGREQYF
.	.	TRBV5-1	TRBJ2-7	TGCGCCAGCAGCTTGGCTCGAGAGGGGGTTACCTACGAGCAGTACTTC	CASSLAREGVTYEQYF
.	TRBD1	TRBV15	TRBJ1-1	TGTGCCACCAGCTCGGGACAGTTCATGAACACTGAAGCTTTCTTT	CATSSGQFMNTEAFF
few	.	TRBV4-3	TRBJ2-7	TGCGCCAGCAGCCAAGGTGGGGTTGAGCAGTACTTC	CASSQGGVEQYF
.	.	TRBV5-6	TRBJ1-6	TGTGCCAGCAGCTTGGACAGGAGGAGCTCCTATAATTCACCCCTCCACTTT	CASSLDRRSSYNSPLHF